This is a list of T cell receptor beta chains from one sample in a study of shared clonotypes between healthy human individuals. Sequencing was performed with immunoSEQ multiplex PCR; in TCRdb, only in-frame clones are kept and a portion is missing. This sample carries 490,000 or so clones, about three quarters of them seen once, and the ten largest clones take roughly 13%. The source material was PBMCs. These receptor sequences come from a woman between 35 and 50 years old in good health. Some clones in this sample may be carry-over from other donors' samples. Each CDR3 is given without its conserved first and last residue.

v_call,j_call,cdr3_aa
TRBV4-1,.,ASSQDRVLHLPPSFEQY
TRBV15,TRBJ2-7,ATKNGRAGPLYEQY
TRBV28,TRBJ1-5,ASSLQVFHQPQH
TRBV4-2,TRBJ1-4,ASSQVGRNEKLF
TRBV7-9,TRBJ2-5,ASSYGGTSGRAETQY
TRBV11-2,.,ASSLGLAGIYEQY
TRBV30,TRBJ2-2,AWSSNSTGTSGRVPTAGELF
TRBV4-2,TRBJ2-3,ASSSNGLGDTQY
TRBV4-3,TRBJ2-4,ASSQEGWGKNIQY
TRBV9,TRBJ2-2,ASSVGRNTGELF
TRBV30,TRBJ1-1,AWRLGTEAF
TRBV18,TRBJ1-4,ASSRSQEEREKLF
TRBV7-2,TRBJ1-1,ASSLRGVGMNTEAF
TRBV4-2,TRBJ2-7,ASSQVLWANEQY
TRBV15,TRBJ2-2,ATSRDRSGATGELF
TRBV18,TRBJ1-2,ASSPGSRLEAYGYT
TRBV7-2,TRBJ1-1,ASSFSQENTEAF
TRBV19,TRBJ2-3,ASSTSGASTDTQY
TRBV19,TRBJ2-2,ASTQTGNTGELF
TRBV5-1,TRBJ2-1,ASSLGTSGYNEQF
TRBV28,TRBJ1-2,ASTLQGPNYGYT
TRBV5-4,TRBJ2-1,ASSPGTSTYNNEQF
TRBV6-4,TRBJ1-5,ASSDQGGYSNQPQH
TRBV2,TRBJ2-1,ASSDRGSRYNEQF
TRBV4-1,TRBJ2-7,ASSQTGQGSYEQY
TRBV28,TRBJ1-2,ASTPRTGTNYGYT
TRBV7-9,TRBJ1-1,ASSLPPGNTEAF
TRBV15,TRBJ2-1,ATSRGMYNEQF
TRBV10-2,TRBJ1-4,ASSRTGTGDEKLF
TRBV9,TRBJ2-7,ASSVANGNGYEQY
TRBV5-1,TRBJ1-1,ASSLNGHMNTEAF
TRBV28,TRBJ2-1,ASSLRSGVAWTSGRSVNEQF
TRBV2,TRBJ1-2,ASSSQGAGYT
TRBV11-2,TRBJ2-2,ASSLGGTGELF
TRBV28,TRBJ1-1,ASSLGAVNTEAF
TRBV19,TRBJ2-3,ASSSLAGGPDTQY
TRBV30,TRBJ2-3,AWTRGITDTQY
TRBV5-1,TRBJ2-5,ASSVSTGGEETQY
TRBV5-4,TRBJ2-7,ASSLVGDSFSRSYEQY
TRBV6-6,TRBJ2-1,ASSYRSRDEQF
TRBV10-3,TRBJ2-6,AISEGGRASGANVLT
TRBV7-9,TRBJ2-3,ASSFIESTDTQY
TRBV25-1,TRBJ1-4,ASKLGQGNEKLF
TRBV2,TRBJ2-2,ASSPRGLGGELF
TRBV7-8,TRBJ2-3,ASSTPGQSTDTQY
TRBV5-1,TRBJ2-3,ASSFTGTDTQY